The 4 T cell receptor beta chains below were found in one sample sequenced in a study of cytomegalovirus exposure and HLA in healthy donors listed by TCRdb under 2017. To prepare the library, the immunoSEQ multiplex PCR assay was applied. For the multiplex PCR, a mixture combining 60 forward primers for TCR Vbeta segments and 13 reverse primers for TCR Jbeta segments was used. Entries here come from immuneACCESS through TCRdb and include only in-frame sequences with V and J called. Some clones fail to appear in such tables; in the studies checked, an unresolved V gene covers under half of the shortfall, and the cause of the remainder is unknown. The sample yields 65,000 to 85,000 clones; 60% to 80% were counted once. 22% of the sample rests with the top ten. The specimen was PBMCs. The source of these receptors is a woman in her thirties or forties in good health and CMV-seropositive.

The CDR3 region has the DNA TGTGCCAGCAGCCCCGGAGATACCGATTCACCCCTCCACTTT. The encoded protein is CASSPGDTDSPLHF. V is TRBV6-5 and J is TRBJ1-6; D gene unclear. Trimming removed 6 bases from V and 8 bases from J, with 14 bases in between. Germline lookup yields CDR1 MNHEY and CDR2 SVGAGI. The CDR3 length is 14 residues.

The genes are TRBV25-1 and TRBJ2-7; a possible D gene is TRBD1 (5 bases). Germline CDR1 reads MGHDK; CDR2 reads SYGVNS. CDR3 length: 14 amino acids. The V and J ends lost 3 bases and 0 bases respectively, with 9 bases between them. CDR3 DNA: TGTGCCAGCAGTGAGCAGGGCTTCTCCTACGAGCAGTACTTC. The encoded protein is CASSEQGFSYEQYF.

The chain combines TRBV28 with TRBJ1-2; maybe TRBD1 (6 bases). The CDR3 is 16 amino acids. V lost 2 bases and J 6 bases, leaving 19 bases between the germline ends. Germline loops: CDR1 MDHEN, CDR2 SYDVKM. The CDR3 loop is CASSLGGAQLLHGYTF. CDR3 bases: TGTGCCAGCAGTTTAGGGGGGGCCCAGCTCCTTCATGGCTACACCTTC.

The table lists this clone with a few counts. The chain joins TRBV14 to TRBJ2-7; D is uncertain. V shed 2 bases and J shed 6 bases, with 14 bases lying between them. Germline CDR1 reads SGHDN; CDR2 reads FVKESK. This CDR3 region has 14 residues. CDR3 in amino acids: CASSQIASISEQYF. The CDR3, as DNA: TGTGCCAGCAGCCAAATAGCCTCCATCAGCGAGCAGTACTTC.